The rows below give T cell receptor beta chains drawn from one sample of a study of blood T cells in healthy people across ages. TCRdb re-called the 5' RACE reads through MiXCR, storing one row per CDR3 protein. The sample has fewer than 2 million distinct CDR3 sequences, approximately 40% seen once. Sequencing was carried out using blood. The receptors stem from a human donor in good health. CDR3s include the opening cysteine and the closing phenylalanine or tryptophan. The order of the fields is J gene, D gene, CDR3 length, V gene, clone size, CDR3 protein, CDR3 DNA. The D gene is left open where the match is weak. Not every row has a clone size; where given, it reads once, few, many or a size class.

>TRBJ2-7|-|16|TRBV7-8|few
CANSLRRLPASYEQYF
TGTGCCAACAGCTTAAGGAGGCTACCAGCCTCCTACGAGCAGTACTTC
>TRBJ1-6|-|12|TRBV7-2|few
CASSWSNSPLHF
TGTGCCAGCAGCTGGAGTAATTCACCCCTCCACTTT
>TRBJ1-1|-|14|TRBV5-1|-
CASSLEVEAGEAFF
TGCGCCAGCAGCTTGGAGGTAGAGGCAGGTGAAGCTTTCTTT
>TRBJ2-1|TRBD2|16|TRBV4-1|few
CASSLGTSGGNNEQFF
TGCGCCAGCAGCCTAGGGACTAGCGGGGGAAACAATGAGCAGTTCTTC
>TRBJ2-7|-|14|TRBV20-1|-
CSASPEFGAYEQYF
TGCAGTGCTAGTCCTGAATTTGGCGCCTACGAGCAGTACTTC
>TRBJ2-7|-|14|TRBV4-3|few
CASSQDFLGGEQYF
TGCGCCAGCAGCCAGGATTTTCTAGGTGGCGAGCAGTACTTC
>TRBJ2-5|-|13|TRBV4-1|many
CASSRQDQETQYF
TGCGCCAGCAGCCGACAGGACCAAGAGACCCAGTACTTC
>TRBJ1-4|-|13|TRBV28|-
CASSFIAGEKLFF
TGTGCCAGCAGTTTTATCGCGGGTGAAAAACTGTTTTTT
>TRBJ1-2|TRBD1|16|TRBV3-1|-
CASSQTTGPFTYGYTF
TGTGCCAGCAGCCAGACGACAGGGCCGTTCACCTATGGCTACACCTTC
>TRBJ2-1|TRBD2|14|TRBV15|once
CATSRGGGAYEQFF
TGTGCCACCAGCAGGGGCGGGGGGGCCTATGAGCAGTTCTTC
>TRBJ1-2|-|15|TRBV30|-
CAWSVTSVANYGYTF
TGTGCCTGGAGTGTGACGAGCGTAGCTAACTATGGCTACACCTTC
>TRBJ2-5|-|14|TRBV20-1|-
CSAPNRVNQETQYF
TGCAGTGCTCCGAACAGGGTCAACCAAGAGACCCAGTACTTC
>TRBJ1-2|-|14|TRBV5-1|-
CASGLRDVNYGYTF
TGCGCCAGCGGCTTGCGAGATGTTAACTATGGCTACACCTTC
>TRBJ2-6|-|14|TRBV7-6|-
CASTGSPGANVLTF
TGTGCCAGTACGGGGTCTCCTGGGGCCAACGTCCTGACTTTC
>TRBJ2-2|TRBD1|16|TRBV9|few
CASTRGTGDFTGELFF
TGTGCCAGCACCAGGGGGACAGGGGACTTCACCGGGGAGCTGTTTTTT
>TRBJ1-2|TRBD1|18|TRBV10-3|-
CAIREWETGVTERYGYTF
TGTGCCATCAGGGAGTGGGAGACAGGGGTAACGGAACGGTATGGCTACACCTTC
>TRBJ1-2|-|16|TRBV15|few
CATSHRRLGSSYGYTF
TGTGCCACCAGCCACCGCCGTCTAGGGAGTAGCTATGGCTACACCTTC
>TRBJ2-4|-|13|TRBV5-1|few
CASSLAQELEQYF
TGCGCCAGCAGCTTAGCCCAGGAATTAGAGCAGTACTTC
>TRBJ2-6|-|15|TRBV5-1|-
CASAETVSGANVLTF
TGCGCCAGCGCGGAGACAGTCTCTGGGGCCAACGTCCTGACTTTC
>TRBJ2-7|-|12|TRBV7-2|-
CASSLLGPEQYF
TGTGCCAGCAGCTTACTTGGGCCCGAGCAGTACTTC
>TRBJ1-5|-|16|TRBV6-5|few
CASSYSRVRGNQPQHF
TGTGCCAGCAGTTACTCCAGGGTAAGGGGAAATCAGCCCCAGCATTTT
>TRBJ1-2|TRBD1|15|TRBV4-3|-
CASSQDGQGGRGYTF
TGCGCCAGCAGCCAAGATGGACAGGGGGGAAGAGGCTACACCTTC
>TRBJ2-5|-|12|TRBV27|many
CASGRDQETQYF
TGTGCCAGCGGGCGGGACCAAGAGACCCAGTACTTC
>TRBJ2-3|-|11|TRBV20-1|-
CSARVQFPQYF
TGCAGTGCTAGAGTTCAGTTTCCGCAGTATTTT
>TRBJ2-7|TRBD1|15|TRBV3-1|-
CASSQRTGEGGEQYF
TGTGCCAGCAGCCAAAGGACAGGGGAAGGAGGCGAGCAGTACTTC
>TRBJ2-1|-|14|TRBV12-3/TRBV12-4|few
CASSPTLGTDEQFF
TGTGCCAGCAGTCCCACACTCGGTACCGATGAGCAGTTCTTC
>TRBJ1-2|-|14|TRBV7-2|-
CASSLLEGAKGYTF
TGTGCCAGCAGCTTACTGGAGGGCGCCAAGGGCTACACCTTC
>TRBJ1-2|TRBD1|14|TRBV6-4|-
CASSKGQGARGYTF
TGTGCCAGTTCCAAGGGACAGGGGGCTCGCGGCTACACCTTC
>TRBJ1-4|-|15|TRBV5-1|few
CASSPGGLTNEKLFF
TGCGCCAGCAGCCCGGGGGGGCTAACTAATGAAAAACTGTTTTTT
>TRBJ2-1|-|16|TRBV7-2|few
CASRPGRGSSYNEQFF
TGTGCCAGCAGGCCAGGAAGGGGCAGCTCCTACAATGAGCAGTTCTTC
>TRBJ1-2|-|14|TRBV5-6|-
CASNRGGIDYGYTF
TGTGCCAGTAACCGAGGGGGTATTGACTATGGCTACACCTTC
>TRBJ1-2|-|15|TRBV4-1|few
CASSHTSKIDYGYTF
TGCGCCAGCAGCCATACGTCTAAAATCGACTATGGCTACACCTTC
>TRBJ2-7|-|14|TRBV6-1|-
CASSKPGTSYEQYF
TGTGCCAGCAGTAAACCCGGGACTTCCTACGAGCAGTACTTC
>TRBJ2-4|-|16|TRBV5-1|-
CASSSPSGGAKNIQYF
TGCGCCAGCAGCTCCCCCTCCGGGGGTGCCAAAAACATTCAGTACTTC
>TRBJ1-5|TRBD1|13|TRBV7-2|-
CASGRGFNQPQHF
TGTGCCAGCGGCAGGGGGTTCAATCAGCCCCAGCATTTT
>TRBJ2-1|TRBD1|16|TRBV11-2|-
CAGSPTGTGVYNEQFF
TGTGCCGGCAGCCCGACCGGGACAGGGGTTTACAATGAGCAGTTCTTC
>TRBJ1-2|-|12|TRBV29-1|few
CSGKQGGYGYTF
TGCAGCGGGAAACAGGGAGGATATGGCTACACCTTC
>TRBJ2-1|-|15|TRBV6-5|few
CASSYSWTAYNEQFF
TGTGCCAGCAGTTACTCGTGGACAGCTTACAATGAGCAGTTCTTC
>TRBJ1-2|-|13|TRBV6-1|few
CASSELGMDGYTF
TGTGCCAGCAGTGAATTAGGGATGGATGGCTACACCTTC
>TRBJ1-2|-|13|TRBV7-9|-
CASSFGGLAGYTF
TGTGCCAGCAGCTTCGGGGGCTTGGCTGGCTACACCTTC
>TRBJ2-3|-|13|TRBV12-3/TRBV12-4|-
CASSITRTDTQYF
TGTGCCAGCAGTATTACTAGGACAGATACGCAGTATTTT
>TRBJ1-2|-|13|TRBV20-1|few
CSAREGVLYGYTF
TGCAGTGCTAGGGAGGGGGTGCTCTATGGCTACACCTTC
>TRBJ2-1|TRBD1|13|TRBV7-9|-
CASSSPPRTGQFF
TGTGCCAGCAGCTCCCCTCCCCGGACAGGTCAGTTCTTC
>TRBJ1-1|-|15|TRBV12-3/TRBV12-4|-
CASSLGGLGHTEAFF
TGTGCCAGCAGTTTAGGGGGGCTGGGGCACACTGAAGCTTTCTTT
>TRBJ1-5|-|15|TRBV20-1|-
CSASSLSSLGQPQHF
TGCAGTGCTAGTTCTCTCTCAAGTCTCGGTCAGCCCCAGCATTTT
>TRBJ1-1|TRBD1|15|TRBV20-1|few
CSARDLRTGHTEAFF
TGCAGTGCTAGAGATCTCAGGACAGGGCACACTGAAGCTTTCTTT
>TRBJ2-1|TRBD2|13|TRBV7-6|few
CASSSSSGNEQFF
TGTGCCAGCAGCTCCTCTAGCGGGAATGAGCAGTTCTTC
>TRBJ2-7|-|15|TRBV6-6|-
CASSYRDFPTYEQYF
TGTGCCAGCAGTTACCGGGACTTCCCGACCTACGAGCAGTACTTC
>TRBJ1-5|-|13|TRBV12-3/TRBV12-4|many
CASSLAGSQPQHF
TGTGCCAGCAGCTTAGCAGGGAGTCAGCCCCAGCATTTT
>TRBJ1-6|TRBD1|18|TRBV6-7|-
CASSYPGTGVSYNSPLHF
TGTGCCAGCAGTTACCCCGGGACAGGGGTGTCCTATAATTCACCCCTCCACTTT
>TRBJ2-7|-|14|TRBV4-3|-
CASSQQISGYEQYF
TGCGCCAGCAGCCAACAAATATCGGGGTACGAGCAGTACTTC
>TRBJ1-6|-|15|TRBV12-3/TRBV12-4|few
CASSFRGSYNSPLHF
TGTGCCAGCAGCTTCAGGGGATCCTATAATTCACCCCTCCACTTT
>TRBJ2-7|-|14|TRBV27|-
CASSLSADTYEQYF
TGTGCCAGCAGTTTATCAGCTGATACCTACGAGCAGTACTTC
>TRBJ2-1|-|13|TRBV7-3|few
CASSRTRVSEQFF
TGTGCCAGCAGCCGGACCCGCGTATCTGAGCAGTTCTTC
>TRBJ2-2|TRBD1|16|TRBV7-7|-
CASSSRTGQVTGELFF
TGTGCCAGCAGCTCTCGGACAGGTCAAGTCACCGGGGAGCTGTTTTTT
>TRBJ2-6|-|15|TRBV7-9|few
CASSLRVTGANVLTF
TGTGCCAGCAGCTTAAGGGTTACTGGGGCCAACGTCCTGACTTTC
>TRBJ1-5|TRBD1|14|TRBV27|few
CASRPTGGGQPQHF
TGTGCCAGCAGGCCGACAGGGGGAGGTCAGCCCCAGCATTTT
>TRBJ1-1|-|15|TRBV7-2|few
CASSPAGQSDTEAFF
TGTGCCAGCAGCCCCGCCGGACAGTCAGACACTGAAGCTTTCTTT
>TRBJ2-7|-|15|TRBV6-2/TRBV6-3|-
CASSYRQGSSYEQYF
TGTGCCAGCAGTTACCGCCAGGGATCTTCCTACGAGCAGTACTTC
>TRBJ1-2|TRBD1|15|TRBV5-6|-
CASSDGQGFHYGYTF
TGTGCCAGCAGCGATGGACAGGGGTTCCACTATGGCTACACCTTC